This T cell receptor beta chain was obtained from a study of identical twins. This clonotype was counted only a few times. From the 5' RACE reads, TCRdb called clonotypes with MiXCR, one entry per CDR3 protein. The table records some 460,000 distinct CDR3 sequences, 13% to 15% of them present only once. CDR1 DFQATT and CDR2 SNEGSKA come from the germline V gene (reference sequence). Losses at the gene ends were 5 bases for V and 7 bases for J; bases not matched to a gene: 9. The length of the CDR3 is 15 residues. The sample also formed part of further work on yellow fever vaccine responses in identical twins.

Sequencing was performed on CD4+ T cells sorted from blood. The receptor was isolated from a woman younger than 35 in good health. The chain links TRBV20-1 to TRBJ2-1, with 12 positions matching TRBD2. DNA for the CDR3: TGCAGTGCTTTAAGAGGGCTAGCGGGAGGGAATGAGCAGTTCTTC. Protein sequence: CSALRGLAGGNEQFF.